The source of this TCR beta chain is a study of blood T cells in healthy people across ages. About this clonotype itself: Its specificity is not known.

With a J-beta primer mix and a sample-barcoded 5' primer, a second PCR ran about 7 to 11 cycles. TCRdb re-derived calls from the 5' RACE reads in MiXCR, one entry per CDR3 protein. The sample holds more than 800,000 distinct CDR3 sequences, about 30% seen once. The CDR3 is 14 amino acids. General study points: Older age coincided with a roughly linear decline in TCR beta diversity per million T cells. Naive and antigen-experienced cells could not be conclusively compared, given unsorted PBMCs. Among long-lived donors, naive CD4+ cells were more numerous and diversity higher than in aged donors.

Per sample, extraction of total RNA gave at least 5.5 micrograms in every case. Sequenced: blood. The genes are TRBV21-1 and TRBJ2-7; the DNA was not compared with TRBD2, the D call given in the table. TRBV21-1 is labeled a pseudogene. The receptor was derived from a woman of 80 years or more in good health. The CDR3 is CASSKGRKGTKQYF. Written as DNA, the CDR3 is TGTGCCAGCAGCAAAGGGAGGAAGGGAACCAAGCAGTACTTC.